This entry lists 29 T cell receptor beta chains sequenced from one sample in a study of CD8+ T cells in alopecia areata. Described treatment: oral pan-JAK inhibitor, 5-10 mg twice daily. Isolated RNA was reverse transcribed into cDNA used as the sequencing template. The repertoire was sequenced with immunoSEQ multiplex PCR; TCRdb's copy has only in-frame clones and lacks some. This sample has fewer than 200,000 clones, with 50% to 65% found just once. Sequences were derived from CD4+ T cells sorted from blood, sampled at week 24, from a patient treated with tofacitinib. All receptors come from a human donor with alopecia areata.

This clone appeared a few times. V gene TRBV19 combines with J gene TRBJ2-2; D is perhaps TRBD1 (7 bases). The CDR3 totals 17 residues. The germline V and J ends were trimmed by 0 bases and 4 bases, with 15 bases remaining between them. Germline CDR1 LNHDA, CDR2 SQIVND (reference sequence). CDR3 sequence reads: CASSIEGGRGSTGELFF. The DNA for the CDR3 is TGTGCCAGTAGTATAGAGGGAGGCAGGGGGAGCACCGGGGAGCTGTTTTTT.

This clone was detected once. The chain carries TRBV6-1 and TRBJ1-2, with TRBD1 as a possible D gene (5 bases). Trimming shortened V by 1 base and J by 5 bases, and 14 bases separated the two germline ends. CDR1 and CDR2 from the germline V gene are MNHNS and SASEGT. The CDR3 sequence is 15 residues long. The CDR3 bases are TGTGCCAGCAGTGAAGATATCTTCGGACAATATGGCTACACCTTC. Its translation is CASSEDIFGQYGYTF.

The rearrangement uses TRBV7-3 and TRBJ2-1; 8 bases are a match to TRBD1. The germline V gene encodes CDR1 SGHTA and CDR2 FQGTGA. Trimming took 5 bases from V and 3 from J; bases not matched to a gene: 9. CDR3 length equals 16 residues. The CDR3 DNA reads as TGTGCCAGCAGCAGCCAGGTAGGACAGGGCTACAATGAGCAGTTCTTC. This translates into CASSSQVGQGYNEQFF.

The sample holds a few counts of this clone. The rearrangement links TRBV7-2 to TRBJ1-4; D not certain. Looked up from germline, CDR1 is SGHTA and CDR2 is FQGNSA. The CDR3 has 15 amino acids. V was cut by 1 base and J by 5 bases, with 11 bases left in between. The CDR3 DNA follows: TGTGCCAGCAGCTTAGACGGCAGAAGCAATGAAAAACTGTTTTTT. Translated: CASSLDGRSNEKLFF. Looking up the rest from reference TRBV7-2 and TRBJ1-4 gives the full variable domain: GAGVSQSPSNKVTEKGKDVELRCDPISGHTALYWYRQSLGQGLEFLIYFQGNSAPDKSGLPSDRFSAERTGGSVSTLTIQRTQQEDSAVYLCASSLDGRSNEKLFFGSGTQLSVL.

The J gene is TRBJ2-3, the V gene TRBV4-1; D is undetermined. Trimming shortened V by 2 bases and J by 0 bases, and 15 bases separated the two germline ends. The CDR3 runs 17 residues. Germline-derived CDR1 and CDR2 are MGHRA and YSYEKL. DNA for the CDR3: TGCGCCAGCAGCCAATTATCCCATCGACCTAGCACAGATACGCAGTATTTT. It translates to CASSQLSHRPSTDTQYF.

The chain employs TRBV7-9 and TRBJ1-2; D remains ambiguous. V was pared by 4 bases and J by 0 bases, with 6 bases between. This CDR3 region has 13 residues. The V gene's germline CDR1 is SEHNR and CDR2 FQNEAQ (reference sequence). The CDR3 region is CASSSGTNYGYTF. CDR3 DNA sequence: TGTGCCAGCAGCTCCGGGACTAACTATGGCTACACCTTC.

The chain couples TRBV6-5 to TRBJ1-2; perhaps TRBD1 as D (5 bases). The CDR3 totals 14 residues. The germline CDR1 and CDR2 sequences are MNHEY and SVGAGI. The V end lost 2 bases, the J end lost 4 bases, and 11 bases lay between the germline ends. In DNA, the CDR3 is TGTGCCAGCAGTTACCTCGACAGCCTCTATGGCTACACCTTC. Translated: CASSYLDSLYGYTF.

The chain joins TRBV4-2 to TRBJ2-7, with TRBD2 matching over 15 bases. J gave up 0 bases and V 4 bases, and 7 bases lay outside the gene matches. There are 18 residues in the CDR3. In germline, CDR1 is LGHNA, CDR2 YNFKEQ. CDR3 residues: CASSRPGLAGGSSYEQYF. The DNA for the CDR3 is TGTGCCAGCAGCCGACCGGGACTAGCGGGGGGAAGCTCCTACGAGCAGTACTTC.

This clone was seen only a few times. The rearrangement joins TRBV29-1 to TRBJ2-5, with D possibly being TRBD2 (5 bases). CDR1 and CDR2 (germline): SQVTM, ANQGSEA. Trimming shortened V by 5 bases and J by 5 bases, and 6 bases separated the two germline ends. The CDR3 has 10 amino acids. The CDR3 DNA follows: TGCAGCGTTCGAGGGGAGACCCAGTACTTC. Encoded protein: CSVRGETQYF.

The chain couples TRBV5-1 to TRBJ2-3, with 7 positions matching TRBD2. The CDR3 is made up of 14 amino acids. With V trimmed by 4 bases and J by 4 bases, 6 bases remained unmatched. Germline V CDR1 and CDR2: SGHRS, YFSETQ. The CDR3 sequence: CASSVGLGADTQYF. Written as DNA, the CDR3 is TGCGCCAGCAGCGTCGGACTAGGGGCAGATACGCAGTATTTT.

This clone showed up just once. J is TRBJ1-2 and V is TRBV5-6, with D possibly TRBD1 on 5 matching bases. V was pared by 4 bases and J by 0 bases, with 19 bases between. The CDR3 has 17 residues. Germline CDR1 SGHDT, CDR2 YYEEEE. The CDR3 loop reads CASSATRDRISNYGYTF. CDR3 nucleotides: TGTGCCAGCAGCGCGACTCGGGACCGCATCTCTAACTATGGCTACACCTTC.

V and J are TRBV9 and TRBJ2-5, with 7 bases lining up with TRBD1. The CDR3 totals 16 residues. CDR1 and CDR2 from the germline V gene are SGDLS and YYNGEE. Trimming took 1 base from V and 4 from J; bases not matched to a gene: 10. CDR3 bases: TGTGCCAGCAGCGTAACGGCAGGGGGTTTCGCAGAGACCCAGTACTTC. Amino acids: CASSVTAGGFAETQYF.

V gene TRBV29-1 combines with J gene TRBJ2-5, with D unclear. Trimming cost V 1 base and J 2 bases, with 5 bases left between them. CDR1 is SQVTM and CDR2 is ANQGSEA in the germline V gene. This CDR3 contains 12 residues. CDR3: CSVEVSQETQYF. Here the CDR3 DNA reads TGCAGCGTTGAAGTTTCGCAAGAGACCCAGTACTTC.

J is TRBJ1-5 and V is TRBV5-6; D gene unclear. CDR1 is SGHDT and CDR2 is YYEEEE in the germline V gene. This CDR3 has 16 amino acids. V was cut by 1 base and J by 0 bases, with 11 bases left in between. CDR3 in amino acids: CASSLSPGYSNQPQHF. DNA of the CDR3: TGTGCCAGCAGCTTGTCCCCCGGCTATAGCAATCAGCCCCAGCATTTT.

The CDR3 region is CASSSRHRGALEAFF. CDR3 bases: TGTGCCAGCAGTTCCCGTCACAGGGGCGCCCTTGAAGCTTTCTTT. The chain employs TRBV27 and TRBJ1-1; TRBD1 aligns across 7 bases. V shed 4 bases and J 7 bases; nucleotides not matched to a gene: 12. The germline gives CDR1 MNHEY, CDR2 SMNVEV (reference sequence). The CDR3 has 15 residues.

The V and J genes are TRBV4-2 and TRBJ2-7, with 9 bases that match TRBD2. The CDR3 sequence is 15 residues long. V trimming: 4 bases; J trimming: 4 bases; junction bases outside the gene matches: 8. CDR1 is LGHNA, CDR2 YNFKEQ, per germline. CDR3: CASSPGLASGYEQYF. In nucleotides, the CDR3 is TGTGCCAGCAGCCCAGGACTAGCGAGTGGGTACGAGCAGTACTTC.

The CDR3 loop is CSVAALAANTQYF. CDR3 sequence (DNA): TGCAGCGTTGCCGCCCTGGCAGCGAATACGCAGTATTTT. The J gene is TRBJ2-3, the V gene TRBV29-1; no clear D. V was cut by 4 bases and J by 7 bases, with 15 bases left in between. Germline V lookup: CDR1 SQVTM, CDR2 ANQGSEA. This CDR3 spans 13 amino acids.

This clone came up once. This sequence joins TRBV18 and TRBJ2-5, with D perhaps matching TRBD1 (6 bases). Trimming shortened V by 10 bases and J by 2 bases, and 17 bases separated the two germline ends. Germline V CDR1 and CDR2: KGHSH, LQKENI. The CDR3 spans 14 residues. The CDR3 DNA reads TGTGCCACCAGAGACAGGATAGGACAAGAGACCCAGTACTTC. It encodes CATRDRIGQETQYF.

The chain joins TRBV18 to TRBJ2-2, with D uncertain. CDR1 is KGHSH and CDR2 is LQKENI in the germline V gene. The CDR3 totals 15 residues. V was pared by 2 bases and J by 4 bases, with 11 bases between. CDR3 sequence: CASSPLTASTGELFF. The DNA of the CDR3 is TGTGCCAGCTCACCATTGACCGCCTCCACCGGGGAGCTGTTTTTT. Variable domain in full (rest from reference TRBV18 and TRBJ2-2): NAGVMQNPRHLVRRRGQEARLRCSPMKGHSHVYWYRQLPEEGLKFMVYLQKENIIDESGMPKERFSAEFPKEGPSILRIQQVVRGDSAAYFCASSPLTASTGELFFGEGSRLTVL.

This clone has more than one count but fewer than ten. The CDR3 region is CSVDPDGSYEQYF. The CDR3 nucleotides read TGCAGCGTTGACCCTGACGGCTCCTACGAGCAGTACTTC. V gene TRBV29-1 combines with J gene TRBJ2-7; the D is unclear. Germline lookup yields CDR1 SQVTM and CDR2 ANQGSEA. The V and J ends lost 3 bases and 0 bases respectively, with 9 bases between them. The CDR3 runs to 13 residues.

The chain links TRBV7-8 to TRBJ1-6; TRBD1 is a possible D gene (6 bases). The germline V and J ends were trimmed by 5 bases and 7 bases, with 15 bases remaining between them. CDR1 SGHVS and CDR2 FQNEAQ come from the germline V gene. There are 15 residues in the CDR3. The CDR3 DNA reads as TGTGCCAGCAGCCTAAGGACAGAGCGGAATTCACCCCTCCACTTT. Its translation is CASSLRTERNSPLHF.

The rearrangement links TRBV30 to TRBJ2-7; D may be TRBD1 (5 bases). Germline V gene data show CDR1 as GTSNPN and CDR2 as SVGIG (reference sequence). This CDR3 has 12 amino acids. V gave up 7 bases and J gave up 3 bases, with 13 bases separating them. DNA for the CDR3: TGTGCCTTGACAGACCGAGACTACGAGCAGTACTTC. It translates to CALTDRDYEQYF.

This chain links TRBV14 with TRBJ1-6, with a tentative D call TRBD1 (5 bases). The V end lost 0 bases, the J end lost 7 bases, and 10 bases lay between the germline ends. Per the germline V gene, CDR1 is SGHDN and CDR2 is FVKESK. The CDR3 has 15 amino acids. The CDR3 protein is CASSQDRTGNSPLHF. Written as DNA, the CDR3 is TGTGCCAGCAGCCAAGATCGAACAGGCAATTCACCCCTCCACTTT.

Only a few counts were recorded for this clone. This rearrangement joins TRBV18 to TRBJ2-7; tentatively, D is TRBD1 (5 bases). V dropped 2 bases and J dropped 7 bases, with 18 bases sitting between them. Germline V lookup: CDR1 KGHSH, CDR2 LQKENI. This CDR3 has 15 amino acids. CDR3 in DNA: TGTGCCAGCTCACCATTTGGGGCGTCGGGTGGTGAGCAGTACTTC. This encodes CASSPFGASGGEQYF. Combining the CDR3 with reference TRBV18 and TRBJ2-7 gives the whole variable domain NAGVMQNPRHLVRRRGQEARLRCSPMKGHSHVYWYRQLPEEGLKFMVYLQKENIIDESGMPKERFSAEFPKEGPSILRIQQVVRGDSAAYFCASSPFGASGGEQYFGPGTRLTVT.

This sequence joins TRBV29-1 and TRBJ2-5; 8 bases map to TRBD1. Looked up from germline, CDR1 is SQVTM and CDR2 is ANQGSEA. J lost 5 bases, V lost 7 bases, and 6 bases had no gene match. The CDR3 covers 12 residues. The CDR3: CSGRTGSETQYF. The CDR3 DNA reads TGCAGCGGCAGGACAGGGAGCGAGACCCAGTACTTC.

CDR3 protein: CASTQLMGQVFWQYF. The CDR3 bases are TGTGCCAGCACTCAGCTGATGGGACAGGTATTTTGGCAGTACTTC. The rearrangement uses TRBV6-5 and TRBJ2-7; TRBD1 agrees at 8 bases. The CDR3 spans 15 residues. CDR1 MNHEY and CDR2 SVGAGI come from the germline V gene. Trimming at V came to 7 bases and at J to 9 bases, leaving 17 bases not matched to a gene.

V usage is TRBV6-6 and J usage is TRBJ2-7; TRBD1 agrees at 8 bases. J was trimmed by 3 bases and V by 4 bases; bases with no gene match: 5. Germline V gene lookup returns CDR1 MNHNY and CDR2 SVGAGI (reference sequence). This CDR3 spans 14 amino acids. The CDR3 DNA reads as TGTGCCAGCAGTTTACCCGGGACAGGCTACGAGCAGTACTTC. Translated, it gives CASSLPGTGYEQYF.

The chain links TRBV23-1 to TRBJ1-6; D is possibly TRBD1 (5 bases). TRBV23-1 falls under the ORF class, with uncertain function. The CDR3 runs 17 residues. The V gene lost 4 bases and the J gene lost 1 base, with 14 bases spanning the gap. The CDR3 coding sequence is TGCGCCAGCAGTCGGGTTGAGTGGGGGTCCTATAATTCACCCCTCCACTTT. Protein product: CASSRVEWGSYNSPLHF.

The chain carries TRBV7-2 and TRBJ2-5, with 10 bases that match TRBD2. Trimming took 3 bases from V and 3 from J; bases not matched to a gene: 4. Germline CDR1 SGHTA, CDR2 FQGNSA. The CDR3 length is 15 residues. CDR3 sequence reads: CASSFPLAGEETQYF. The DNA for the CDR3 is TGTGCCAGCAGCTTTCCGCTAGCGGGGGAAGAGACCCAGTACTTC.